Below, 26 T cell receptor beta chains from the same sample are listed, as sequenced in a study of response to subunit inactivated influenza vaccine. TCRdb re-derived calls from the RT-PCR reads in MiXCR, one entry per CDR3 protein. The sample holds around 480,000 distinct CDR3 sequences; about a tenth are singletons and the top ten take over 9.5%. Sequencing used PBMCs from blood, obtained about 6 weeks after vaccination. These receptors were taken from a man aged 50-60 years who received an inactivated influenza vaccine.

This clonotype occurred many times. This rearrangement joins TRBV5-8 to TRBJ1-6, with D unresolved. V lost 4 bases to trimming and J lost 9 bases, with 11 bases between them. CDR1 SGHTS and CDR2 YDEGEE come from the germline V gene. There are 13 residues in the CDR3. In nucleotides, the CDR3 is TGTGCCAGCAGCAACCAACGTAGTTCACCCCTCCACTTT. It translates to CASSNQRSSPLHF. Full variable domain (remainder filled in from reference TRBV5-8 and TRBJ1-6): EAGVTQSPTHLIKTRGQQATLRCSPISGHTSVYWYQQALGLGLQFLLWYDEGEERNRGNFPPRFSGRQFPNYSSELNVNALELEDSALYLCASSNQRSSPLHFGNGTRLTVT.

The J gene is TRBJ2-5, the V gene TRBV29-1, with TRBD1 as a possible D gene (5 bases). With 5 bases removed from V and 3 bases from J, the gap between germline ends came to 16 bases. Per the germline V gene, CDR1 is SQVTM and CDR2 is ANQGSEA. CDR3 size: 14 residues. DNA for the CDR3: TGCAGCGTTAGAGTCCGACAGATTGAAGAGACCCAGTACTTC. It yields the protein CSVRVRQIEETQYF. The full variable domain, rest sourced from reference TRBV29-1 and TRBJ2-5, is SAVISQKPSRDICQRGTSLTIQCQVDSQVTMMFWYRQQPGQSLTLIATANQGSEATYESGFVIDKFPISRPNLTFSTLTVSNMSPEDSSIYLCSVRVRQIEETQYFGPGTRLLVL.

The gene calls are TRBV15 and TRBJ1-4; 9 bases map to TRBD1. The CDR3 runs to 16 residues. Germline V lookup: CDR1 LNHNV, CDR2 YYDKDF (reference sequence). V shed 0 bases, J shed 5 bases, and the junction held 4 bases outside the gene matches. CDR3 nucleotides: TGTGCCACCAGCAGAGATACGGGGACAGGGAATGAAAAACTGTTTTTT. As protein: CATSRDTGTGNEKLFF.

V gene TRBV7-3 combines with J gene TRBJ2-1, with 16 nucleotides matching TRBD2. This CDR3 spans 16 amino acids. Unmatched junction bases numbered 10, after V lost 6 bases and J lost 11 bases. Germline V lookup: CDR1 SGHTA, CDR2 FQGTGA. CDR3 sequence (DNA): TGTGCCAGCAGTTCTACCCCGGGACTAGCGGGAGGGCAGCAGTTCTTC. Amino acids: CASSSTPGLAGGQQFF.

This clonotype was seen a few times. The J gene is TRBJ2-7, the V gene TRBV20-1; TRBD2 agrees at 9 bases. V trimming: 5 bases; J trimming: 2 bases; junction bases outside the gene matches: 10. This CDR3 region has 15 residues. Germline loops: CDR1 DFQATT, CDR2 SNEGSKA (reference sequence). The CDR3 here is CSAGPGLAPTYEQYF. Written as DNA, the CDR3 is TGCAGTGCTGGCCCGGGACTAGCCCCCACCTACGAGCAGTACTTC.

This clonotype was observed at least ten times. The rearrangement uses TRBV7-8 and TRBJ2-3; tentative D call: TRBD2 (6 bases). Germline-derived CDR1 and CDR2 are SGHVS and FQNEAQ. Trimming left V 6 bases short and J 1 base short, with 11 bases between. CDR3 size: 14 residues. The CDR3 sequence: CASRGGRGTDTQYF. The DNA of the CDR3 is TGTGCCAGCAGGGGAGGACGGGGCACAGATACGCAGTATTTT.

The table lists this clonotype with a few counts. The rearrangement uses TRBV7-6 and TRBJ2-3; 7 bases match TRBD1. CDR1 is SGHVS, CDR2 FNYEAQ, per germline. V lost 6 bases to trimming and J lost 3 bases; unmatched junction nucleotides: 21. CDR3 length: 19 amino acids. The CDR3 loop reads CASSQNPLTGNFDTDTQYF. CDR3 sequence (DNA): TGTGCCAGCAGTCAGAACCCTCTGACAGGGAACTTTGATACAGATACGCAGTATTTT.

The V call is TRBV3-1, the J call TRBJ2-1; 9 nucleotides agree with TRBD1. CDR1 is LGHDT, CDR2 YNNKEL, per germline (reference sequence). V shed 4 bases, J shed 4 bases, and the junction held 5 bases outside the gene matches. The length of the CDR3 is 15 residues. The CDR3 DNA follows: TGTGCCAGCAGCCGGGACAGGGCAACATACAATGAGCAGTTCTTC. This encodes CASSRDRATYNEQFF.

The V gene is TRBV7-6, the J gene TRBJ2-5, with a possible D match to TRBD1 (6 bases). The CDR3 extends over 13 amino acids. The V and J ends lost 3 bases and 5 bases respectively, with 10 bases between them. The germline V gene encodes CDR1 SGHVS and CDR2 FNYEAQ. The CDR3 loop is CASSFRQVETQYF. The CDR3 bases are TGTGCCAGCAGCTTTAGACAGGTTGAGACCCAGTACTTC.

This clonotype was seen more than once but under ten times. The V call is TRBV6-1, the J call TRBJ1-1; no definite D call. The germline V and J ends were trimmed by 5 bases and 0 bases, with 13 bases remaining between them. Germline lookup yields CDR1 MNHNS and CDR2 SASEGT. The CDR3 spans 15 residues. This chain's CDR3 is CASSKGLTMNTEAFF. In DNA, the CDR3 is TGTGCCAGCAGTAAAGGACTTACCATGAACACTGAAGCTTTCTTT.

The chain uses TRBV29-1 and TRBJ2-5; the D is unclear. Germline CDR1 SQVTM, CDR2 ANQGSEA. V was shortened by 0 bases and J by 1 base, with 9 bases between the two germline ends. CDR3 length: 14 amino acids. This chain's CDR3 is CSVEDSLLQETQYF. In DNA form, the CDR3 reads TGCAGCGTTGAAGATTCGCTTCTCCAAGAGACCCAGTACTTC.

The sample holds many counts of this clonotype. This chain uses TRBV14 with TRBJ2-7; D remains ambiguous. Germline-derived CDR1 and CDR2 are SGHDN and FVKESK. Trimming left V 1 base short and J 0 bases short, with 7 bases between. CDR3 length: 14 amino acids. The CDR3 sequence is CASSQGVVSYEQYF. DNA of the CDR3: TGTGCCAGCAGCCAAGGGGTGGTCTCCTACGAGCAGTACTTC.

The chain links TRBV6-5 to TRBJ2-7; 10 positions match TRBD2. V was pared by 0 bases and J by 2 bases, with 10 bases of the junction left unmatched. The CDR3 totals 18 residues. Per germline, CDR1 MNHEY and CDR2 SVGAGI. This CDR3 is CASSYSGWGLAQTYEQYF. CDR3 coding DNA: TGTGCCAGCAGTTACTCCGGTTGGGGACTAGCGCAGACCTACGAGCAGTACTTC.

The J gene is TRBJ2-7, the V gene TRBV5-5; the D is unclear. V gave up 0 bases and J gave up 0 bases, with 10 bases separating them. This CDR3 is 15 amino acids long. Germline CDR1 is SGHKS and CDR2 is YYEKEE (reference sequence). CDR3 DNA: TGTGCCAGCAGCTTGGAGGGAAGGAGCTCCTACGAGCAGTACTTC. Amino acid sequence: CASSLEGRSSYEQYF.

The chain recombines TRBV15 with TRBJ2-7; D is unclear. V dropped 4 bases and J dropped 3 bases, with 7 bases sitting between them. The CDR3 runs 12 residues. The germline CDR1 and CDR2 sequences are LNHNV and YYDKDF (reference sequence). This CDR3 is CATSIDRYEQYF. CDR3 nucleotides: TGTGCCACCAGCATAGATCGCTACGAGCAGTACTTC.

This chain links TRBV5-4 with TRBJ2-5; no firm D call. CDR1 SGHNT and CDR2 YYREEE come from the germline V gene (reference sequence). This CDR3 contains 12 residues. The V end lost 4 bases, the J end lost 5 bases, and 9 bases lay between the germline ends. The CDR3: CASSTNWETQYF. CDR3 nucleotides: TGTGCCAGCAGCACGAATTGGGAGACCCAGTACTTC. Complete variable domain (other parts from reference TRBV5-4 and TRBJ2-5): ETGVTQSPTHLIKTRGQQVTLRCSSQSGHNTVSWYQQALGQGPQFIFQYYREEENGRGNFPPRFSGLQFPNYSSELNVNALELDDSALYLCASSTNWETQYFGPGTRLLVL.

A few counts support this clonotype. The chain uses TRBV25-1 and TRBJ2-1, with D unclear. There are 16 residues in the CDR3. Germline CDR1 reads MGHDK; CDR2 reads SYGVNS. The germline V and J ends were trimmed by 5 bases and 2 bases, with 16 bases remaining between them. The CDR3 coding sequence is TGTGCCAGCAGTCCACGGAGACGTGGAGCCTACAATGAGCAGTTCTTC. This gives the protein CASSPRRRGAYNEQFF.

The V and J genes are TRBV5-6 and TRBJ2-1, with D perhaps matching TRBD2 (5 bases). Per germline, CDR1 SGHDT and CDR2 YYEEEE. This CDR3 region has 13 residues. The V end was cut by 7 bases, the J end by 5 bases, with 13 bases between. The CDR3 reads CASARRSHNEQFF. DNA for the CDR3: TGTGCCAGCGCCCGGAGGAGCCACAATGAGCAGTTCTTC.

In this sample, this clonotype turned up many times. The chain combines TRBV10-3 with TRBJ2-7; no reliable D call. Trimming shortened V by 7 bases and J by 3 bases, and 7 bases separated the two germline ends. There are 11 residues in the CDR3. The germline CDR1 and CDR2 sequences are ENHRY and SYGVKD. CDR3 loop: CAIKTFYEQYF. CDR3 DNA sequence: TGTGCCATCAAGACATTCTACGAGCAGTACTTC.

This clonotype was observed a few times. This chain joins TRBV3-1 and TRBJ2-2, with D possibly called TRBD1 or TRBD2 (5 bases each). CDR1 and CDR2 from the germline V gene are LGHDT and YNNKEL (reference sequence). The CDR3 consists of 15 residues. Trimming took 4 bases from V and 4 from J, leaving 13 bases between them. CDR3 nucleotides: TGTGCCAGCAGCCCCCTCGGGACGGGCACCGGGGAGCTGTTTTTT. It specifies CASSPLGTGTGELFF.

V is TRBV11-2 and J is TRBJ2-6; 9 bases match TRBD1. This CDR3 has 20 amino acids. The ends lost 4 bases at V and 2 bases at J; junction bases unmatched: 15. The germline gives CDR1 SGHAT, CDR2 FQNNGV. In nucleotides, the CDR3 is TGTGCCAGCAGCTCGTATAAAAGACAGGGGGACCGTACTGGGGCCAACGTCCTGACTTTC. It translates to CASSSYKRQGDRTGANVLTF.

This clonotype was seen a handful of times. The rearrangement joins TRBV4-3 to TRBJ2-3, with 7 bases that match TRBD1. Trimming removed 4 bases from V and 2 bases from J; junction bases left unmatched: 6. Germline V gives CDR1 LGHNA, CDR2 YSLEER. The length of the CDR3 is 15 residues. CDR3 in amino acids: CASSRRDSSTDTQYF. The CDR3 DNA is TGCGCCAGCAGCCGACGGGACAGTTCCACAGATACGCAGTATTTT.

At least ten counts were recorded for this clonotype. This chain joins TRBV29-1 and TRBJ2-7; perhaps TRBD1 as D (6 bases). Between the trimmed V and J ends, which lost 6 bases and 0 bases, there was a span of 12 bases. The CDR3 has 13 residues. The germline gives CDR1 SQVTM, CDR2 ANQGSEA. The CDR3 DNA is TGCAGCGTCAGGGGAGAGAGCTCCTACGAGCAGTACTTC. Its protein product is CSVRGESSYEQYF.

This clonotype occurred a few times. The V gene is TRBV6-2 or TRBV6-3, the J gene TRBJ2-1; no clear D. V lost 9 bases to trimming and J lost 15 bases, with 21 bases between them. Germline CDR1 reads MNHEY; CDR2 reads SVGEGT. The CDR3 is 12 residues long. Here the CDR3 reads CASGRRGLVVFF. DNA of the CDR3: TGTGCCAGTGGTCGTCGCGGCCTCGTGGTGTTCTTC.

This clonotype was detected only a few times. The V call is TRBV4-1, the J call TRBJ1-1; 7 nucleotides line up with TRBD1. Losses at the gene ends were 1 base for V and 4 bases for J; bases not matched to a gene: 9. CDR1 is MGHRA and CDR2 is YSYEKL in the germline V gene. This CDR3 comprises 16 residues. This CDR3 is CASSQGEVRGPTEAFF. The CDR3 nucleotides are TGCGCCAGCAGCCAAGGGGAGGTGAGGGGGCCCACTGAAGCTTTCTTT.

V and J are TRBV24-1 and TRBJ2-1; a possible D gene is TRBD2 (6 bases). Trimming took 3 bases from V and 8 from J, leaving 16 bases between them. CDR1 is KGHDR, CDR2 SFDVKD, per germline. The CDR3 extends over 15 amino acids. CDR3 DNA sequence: TGTGCCACCAGTGATCCCTCGGGAGCTTTTTATGAGCAGTTCTTC. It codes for CATSDPSGAFYEQFF.